The next 21 T cell receptor beta chains were all read from a single sample in a study of T cells in women clearing cervical HPV infection (dated by TCRdb to the late 2010s). Library prep was done by the immunoSEQ multiplex PCR assay. The table was pulled from immuneACCESS by TCRdb, which kept in-frame rearrangements only. Such tables lose some clones; where checked, under half of the loss comes from unresolved V genes, and the rest has no known cause. The sample's records list tens of thousands of clones. The ten largest clones represent 20% to 25% of the sample. The sequenced sample consisted of blood buffy coat. These receptors were obtained from a woman between 18 and 69 years old with a cervical HPV16 infection that either progressed to CIN3+ or cleared (not recorded which).

Concerning this clone itself: The read falls 3 residues short of the CDR3 end, and the missing part is taken from the germline J gene. The genes are TRBV5-5 and TRBJ1-2; 8 bases match TRBD1. V gave up 4 bases and J gave up 4 bases; unmatched junction bases: 9. Germline V gene lookup returns CDR1 SGHKS and CDR2 YYEKEE (reference sequence). The CDR3 is 15 amino acids. The chain's CDR3 is CASSPITGGGYGYTF. The DNA read from the CDR3 is TGTGCCAGCAGCCCCATTACAGGGGGAGGCTATGGC.

A word on this clone: The read falls 3 residues short of the CDR3 end, and the missing part is taken from the germline J gene. The V gene is TRBV10-3, the J gene TRBJ1-5; D may be TRBD1 (5 bases). The CDR3 is 15 residues long. Looked up from germline, CDR1 is ENHRY and CDR2 is SYGVKD. Trimming removed 0 bases from V and 4 bases from J, with 10 bases in between. The CDR3 reads CAISESGEGNQPQHF. The sequenced CDR3 bases are TGTGCCATCAGTGAGTCAGGCGAGGGGAATCAGCCC.

The CDR3 sequence: CASSSEGANVLTF. The CDR3 bases that were read are TGTGCCAGCTCCTCAGAGGGGGCCAACGTC. J is TRBJ2-6 and V is TRBV18; unclear D gene. The CDR3 end is not reached by the read, which stops 3 residues before it; the germline J gene fills it in. Trimming removed 6 bases at V and 4 bases at J, with 7 bases between. Germline CDR1 KGHSH, CDR2 LQKENI. CDR3 length equals 13 residues.

As concerns this clone: Coverage ceases 3 residues before the CDR3 finishes, and the germline J gene fills in the end. The V gene is TRBV5-1, the J gene TRBJ2-2, with D hard to call. The germline CDR1 and CDR2 sequences are SGHRS and YFSETQ. The CDR3 is made up of 15 amino acids. CDR3 DNA, as far as it was read: TGCGCCAGCAGCTTCGAAGGAACAACTAATGAAAAG. The encoded protein is CASSFEGTTNEK. The CDR3 in full is CASSFEGTTNEKLFF.

Details on this clone: A read error may produce the germline difference seen at one junction end. Coverage ceases 3 residues before the CDR3 finishes, and the germline J gene fills in the end. Other nucleotide sequences in the sample specify the same CDR3. The chain carries TRBV19 and TRBJ1-3; the match to TRBD1 covers 7 bases. Germline-derived CDR1 and CDR2 are LNHDA and SQIVND (reference sequence). The length of the CDR3 is 14 residues. The CDR3 sequence is CASSIDRVQNTIYF. Partial CDR3 DNA: TGTGCCAGTAGTATCGACAGGGTACAAAACACA.

In the case of this clone: The CDR3 end is not reached by the read, which stops 3 residues before it; the germline J gene fills it in. V gene TRBV11-3 combines with J gene TRBJ2-3; the D gene is possibly TRBD2 (6 bases). The CDR3 consists of 15 residues. V dropped 0 bases and J dropped 3 bases, with 10 bases sitting between them. CDR1 is SGHNT, CDR2 YENEEA, per germline. The CDR3 here is CASSLDGGKTDTQYF. CDR3 DNA, as far as it was read: TGTGCCAGCAGCTTAGATGGGGGGAAAACAGATACG.

With respect to this clone: The missing CDR3 end, 3 residues past where the read stops, is filled in from the germline J gene. V gene TRBV30 combines with J gene TRBJ1-5; D possibly corresponds to TRBD1 (5 bases). The CDR3 sequence is 18 residues long. From germline, CDR1 is GTSNPN and CDR2 SVGIG (reference sequence). V lost 0 bases to trimming and J lost 3 bases, with 21 bases between them. Here the CDR3 reads CAWSVSGLTHTLNQPQHF. The sequenced CDR3 bases are TGTGCCTGGAGTGTATCGGGACTCACTCATACCCTCAATCAGCCC.

Notes on this clone: The read gets to within 3 residues of the CDR3 end, and the germline J gene fills in the rest. The chain combines TRBV7-2 with TRBJ1-5; 7 positions match TRBD1. The V and J ends lost 4 bases and 7 bases, in that order; junction bases with no gene match: 7. The germline CDR1 and CDR2 sequences are SGHTA and FQGNSA. This CDR3 has 14 residues. CDR3 residues: CASSYLEDRQPQHF. The CDR3 bases that were read are TGTGCCAGCAGCTACCTTGAGGACAGGCAGCCC.

To note about this clone: The CDR3 end is not reached by the read, which stops 3 residues before it; the germline J gene fills it in. The rearrangement joins TRBV13 to TRBJ2-2; D might be TRBD2 (7 bases). V lost 5 bases to trimming and J lost 4 bases, with 17 bases between them. Germline V gene sequence: CDR1 PRHDT, CDR2 FYEKMQ (reference sequence). CDR3 length equals 16 residues. The CDR3 sequence: CASSERMGGATGELFF. The covered CDR3 bases are TGTGCCAGCAGCGAGAGGATGGGGGGGGCCACCGGGGAG.

For this clone: The read stops 3 residues short of the end of the CDR3; the missing end is completed from the germline J gene. This chain uses TRBV4-1 with TRBJ1-1, with 7 nucleotides matching TRBD1. Germline CDR1 reads MGHRA; CDR2 reads YSYEKL. The CDR3 extends over 16 amino acids. The V and J ends lost 2 bases and 1 base, in that order; junction bases with no gene match: 7. The CDR3 region is CASSQQGGLGNTEAFF. CDR3 bases read: TGCGCCAGCAGCCAACAGGGGGGATTGGGGAACACTGAA.

Concerning this clone itself: Read data end 3 residues before the CDR3 end; the end is taken from the germline J gene. The V gene is TRBV19, the J gene TRBJ2-2; 10 bases are a match to TRBD2. Germline V CDR1 and CDR2: LNHDA, SQIVND (reference sequence). The CDR3 runs 15 residues. V lost 5 bases, J lost 1 base, and 1 base stayed unmatched. CDR3 DNA (partial): TGTGCCAGTAGTGTAGCGGGGGGGAACACCGGGGAG. It encodes CASSVAGGNTGE. In full, the CDR3 reads CASSVAGGNTGELFF.

As concerns this clone: The read finishes 3 residues shy of the CDR3 end, and the germline J gene is used to complete it. The chain links TRBV19 to TRBJ2-2, with D unresolved. The CDR3 is 15 residues long. Per the germline V gene, CDR1 is LNHDA and CDR2 is SQIVND (reference sequence). V was pared by 1 base and J by 0 bases, with 6 bases between. CDR3 region: CASSIAPANTGELFF. CDR3 DNA (partial): TGTGCCAGTAGTATAGCCCCCGCGAACACCGGGGAG.

A word on this clone: The DNA ends 3 residues before the CDR3 does, and the rest of the CDR3 is filled in from the germline J gene. The chain employs TRBV2 and TRBJ2-1; 11 positions agree with TRBD2. J lost 1 base, V lost 6 bases, and 5 bases had no gene match. The CDR3 sequence is 16 residues long. Looked up from germline, CDR1 is SNHLY and CDR2 is FYNNEI. CDR3 DNA, as far as it was read: TGTGCCAGCAGGGCGGGACTAGCGGCTTCCTACAATGAG. Translation gives CASRAGLAASYNE. The whole CDR3 is CASRAGLAASYNEQFF.

With respect to this clone: The read stops 3 residues short of the end of the CDR3; the missing end is completed from the germline J gene. The V and J genes are TRBV20-1 and TRBJ2-1; 7 bases match TRBD2. Germline V gene sequence: CDR1 DFQATT, CDR2 SNEGSKA (reference sequence). The V gene end was trimmed by 3 bases and the J gene end by 6 bases; junction bases not matched to a gene: 11. The length of the CDR3 is 15 residues. The CDR3 sequence is CSASPPGGRINEQFF. CDR3 bases read: TGCAGTGCTAGTCCCCCCGGGGGGAGGATCAATGAG.

A note on this clone: Read sequence stops 3 residues before the CDR3 end, and the germline J gene provides the missing end. The chain joins TRBV9 to TRBJ2-7; 9 bases agree with TRBD1. J lost 2 bases, V lost 0 bases, and 6 bases had no gene match. This CDR3 is 16 amino acids long. CDR1 SGDLS and CDR2 YYNGEE come from the germline V gene. The CDR3 bases that were read are TGTGCCAGCAGCGTAGATGGGACAGGGCAAACCTACGAG. Amino acids: CASSVDGTGQTYE. The complete CDR3 sequence is CASSVDGTGQTYEQYF.

About this clone itself: The read terminates 3 residues ahead of where the CDR3 ends, so the germline J gene completes it. The V and J genes are TRBV18 and TRBJ1-2; a weak D match, TRBD1 (5 bases). Germline lookup yields CDR1 KGHSH and CDR2 LQKENI. The CDR3 runs 15 residues. The sequenced part of the CDR3 DNA is TGTGCCAGCTCACCACGGGGTGGTCAGGGCCACGAC. It yields the protein CASSPRGGQGHD. The entire CDR3 protein is CASSPRGGQGHDYTF.

On this clone itself: Sequencing ends 3 residues short of the CDR3 end; the germline J gene provides the rest. The gene calls are TRBV19 and TRBJ1-4; 9 bases fit TRBD1. The germline V gene encodes CDR1 LNHDA and CDR2 SQIVND (reference sequence). This CDR3 spans 16 amino acids. J lost 5 bases, V lost 5 bases, and 9 bases had no gene match. The chain's CDR3 is CASSLDWGQGNEKLFF. The DNA read from the CDR3 is TGTGCCAGTAGTCTCGACTGGGGACAGGGAAATGAAAAA.

As concerns this clone: With the read ending 3 residues before the CDR3 end, the germline J gene is used to fill in that end. The gene calls are TRBV18 and TRBJ2-3, with D possibly being TRBD1 (6 bases). This CDR3 is 13 amino acids long. Germline-derived CDR1 and CDR2 are KGHSH and LQKENI. CDR3 residues: CASSPRGQETQYF. Partial CDR3 DNA: TGTGCCAGCTCACCACGGGGACAAGAGACG.

Here the CDR3 reads CASRYASGRAYEQYF. The CDR3 DNA, read in part, is TGTGCCAGTAGGTATGCTAGCGGGAGGGCTTACGAG. The chain is built from TRBV19 and TRBJ2-7, with TRBD2 matching 12 bases. Read sequence stops 3 residues before the CDR3 end, and the germline J gene provides the missing end. Germline trimming cut 6 bases from V and 4 bases from J; bases unmatched to any gene: 7. The V gene's germline CDR1 is LNHDA and CDR2 SQIVND (reference sequence). The CDR3 spans 15 residues.

For this clone: The CDR3 is cut off 3 residues early in the read; its end comes from the germline J gene. The chain is built from TRBV4-2 and TRBJ2-7; 9 bases are shared with TRBD2. V shed 0 bases, J shed 3 bases, and the junction held 3 bases outside the gene matches. The CDR3 has 15 residues. Germline V gene data show CDR1 as LGHNA and CDR2 as YNFKEQ. CDR3 in amino acids: CASSQDASGIYEQYF. The covered CDR3 bases are TGTGCCAGCAGCCAAGATGCTAGCGGGATCTACGAG.

Worth noting for this clone: Read data end 3 residues before the CDR3 end; the end is taken from the germline J gene. The rearrangement joins TRBV5-1 to TRBJ2-2, with D possibly matching TRBD2 (5 bases). V dropped 5 bases and J dropped 3 bases, with 17 bases sitting between them. In germline, CDR1 is SGHRS, CDR2 YFSETQ. CDR3 length: 16 residues. The CDR3 loop reads CASSPNVRGDTGELFF. Incomplete CDR3 DNA: TGCGCCAGCAGTCCGAACGTCCGGGGTGACACCGGGGAG.